Below are 24 T cell receptor beta chains sequenced from a single sample in a study of post-analysis software for immune sequencing data (dated by TCRdb to the mid-2010s). Libraries were made using PCR. The sequencer listed for this sample is Illumina HiSeq 2500. To reduce PCR and sequencing biases, unique molecular identifiers were incorporated into the TCR beta cDNA libraries. TCRdb cleaned the public reads at Q25 with fastp, built clones with MiXCR and kept in-frame beta chains. One record per CDR3 amino acid sequence lists the most common genes and DNA. The sample table lists roughly 650,000 distinct CDR3 sequences, approximately 60% of them with a count of one. Together, the top ten hold roughly 12% of the sample. What the research found in general, with its limitations: Patients showed significantly higher frequencies than controls for a handful of TRBV segments, among them TRBV5-6, TRBV5-1 and TRBV20-1.

These TCRs are of unknown antigen specificity. Sequencing was performed on blood. The receptors here all came from a girl under 10 years old with multiple sclerosis.

The chain joins TRBV20-1 to TRBJ2-7, with TRBD1 as a possible D gene (6 bases). Germline CDR1 is DFQATT and CDR2 is SNEGSKA (reference sequence). V dropped 8 bases and J dropped 1 base, with 15 bases sitting between them. The CDR3 is 13 amino acids. This CDR3 reads CSTQDRFSYEQYF. DNA for the CDR3: TGCAGTACTCAAGACAGGTTTTCCTACGAGCAGTACTTC.

The sample holds a few counts of this clonotype. The V gene is TRBV29-1, the J gene TRBJ2-1, with 8 bases aligning to TRBD1. With V trimmed by 3 bases and J by 3 bases, 7 bases remained unmatched. Germline CDR1 is SQVTM and CDR2 is ANQGSEA. The CDR3 runs to 15 residues. Here the CDR3 DNA reads TGCAGCGTTGAGCCGACAGGGGATGTCTACAATGAGCAGTTCTTC. Translating it yields CSVEPTGDVYNEQFF.

In its sample, this clonotype was seen a few times. The V call is TRBV5-1, the J call TRBJ1-1, with TRBD1 matching over 7 bases. This CDR3 has 14 residues. The germline V gene encodes CDR1 SGHRS and CDR2 YFSETQ. V trimming: 5 bases; J trimming: 1 base; junction bases outside the gene matches: 5. In nucleotides, the CDR3 is TGCGCCAGCAGACCCGGGACAGCGAACACTGAAGCTTTCTTT. It translates to CASRPGTANTEAFF.

J is TRBJ1-1 and V is TRBV12-3 or TRBV12-4, with D maybe TRBD1 (5 bases). The CDR3 spans 15 residues. V gave up 6 bases and J gave up 3 bases, with 17 bases separating them. The CDR3 DNA reads TGTGCCAGCAGCCCCGTGGTAGGGACCTACACTGAAGCTTTCTTT. Translated: CASSPVVGTYTEAFF.

The chain combines TRBV20-1 with TRBJ1-1; D is ambiguous. The V end was cut by 5 bases, the J end by 3 bases, with 13 bases between. This CDR3 spans 13 amino acids. CDR1 is DFQATT, CDR2 SNEGSKA, per germline (reference sequence). The CDR3: CSAPRVGYTEAFF. CDR3 nucleotide sequence: TGCAGTGCTCCGCGCGTAGGGTACACTGAAGCTTTCTTT.

This clonotype was counted between two and nine times. V is TRBV7-9 and J is TRBJ2-1; TRBD1 agrees at 8 bases. The CDR3 consists of 13 residues. Losses at the gene ends were 3 bases for V and 8 bases for J; bases not matched to a gene: 3. CDR1 and CDR2 (germline): SEHNR, FQNEAQ (reference sequence). CDR3: CASSLTGEYEQFF. In DNA form, the CDR3 reads TGTGCCAGCAGCTTGACAGGGGAGTATGAGCAGTTCTTC.

The rearrangement joins TRBV7-8 to TRBJ2-3, with TRBD1 matching over 10 bases. CDR1 is SGHVS, CDR2 FQNEAQ, per germline. V was clipped by 2 bases and J by 3 bases; unmatched bases: 5. This CDR3 spans 16 amino acids. The DNA of the CDR3 is TGTGCCAGCAGCTTACTGGGGGACAGGGGAACAGATACGCAGTATTTT. This encodes CASSLLGDRGTDTQYF.

This chain uses TRBV20-1 with TRBJ2-3; D is ambiguous. The germline V gene encodes CDR1 DFQATT and CDR2 SNEGSKA (reference sequence). Trimming left V 1 base short and J 4 bases short, with 12 bases between. There are 14 residues in the CDR3. The CDR3 region has the DNA TGCAGTGCTAGAGGAGGTGCAGGCCCAGATACGCAGTATTTT. Protein product: CSARGGAGPDTQYF.

This rearrangement joins TRBV12-3 or TRBV12-4 to TRBJ1-6, with a tentative D call TRBD1 (6 bases). The CDR3 loop spans 14 amino acids. Trimming shortened V by 5 bases and J by 9 bases, and 14 bases separated the two germline ends. Written as DNA, the CDR3 is TGTGCCAGCAGTCTACAGGGTCAGGGTTCACCCCTCCACTTT. This sequence encodes CASSLQGQGSPLHF.

The chain couples TRBV29-1 to TRBJ2-5; 9 bases line up with TRBD2. Germline CDR1 and CDR2: SQVTM and ANQGSEA. The length of the CDR3 is 14 residues. The trim removed 6 bases at V and 2 bases at J, leaving 7 bases unmatched. In DNA form, the CDR3 reads TGCAGCGTGGGAGTAGCGGGGGTACAAGAGACCCAGTACTTC. Translating gives CSVGVAGVQETQYF.

A single count supports this clonotype. The V gene is TRBV11-1, the J gene TRBJ2-2; D might be TRBD1 (6 bases). The germline V gene encodes CDR1 SGHAT and CDR2 FQDESV (reference sequence). The CDR3 spans 17 residues. Deletions cut 5 bases from V and 4 bases from J, with 20 bases between. The CDR3 nucleotides are TGTGCCAGCAGCCCTAGATTTACAGGGCGCGGCACCGGGGAGCTGTTTTTT. Protein product: CASSPRFTGRGTGELFF.

This clonotype was counted a few times. This rearrangement joins TRBV29-1 to TRBJ1-2; D unresolved. There are 10 residues in the CDR3. CDR1 and CDR2 (germline): SQVTM, ANQGSEA. Trimming removed 6 bases from V and 11 bases from J, with 13 bases in between. The CDR3 sequence: CSVQDARYTF. In DNA form, the CDR3 reads TGCAGCGTGCAGGACGCGAGGTACACCTTC.

The genes are TRBV6-5 and TRBJ1-2; D is possibly TRBD1 (6 bases). This CDR3 has 16 residues. Germline CDR1 MNHEY, CDR2 SVGAGI. Trimming took 4 bases from V and 5 from J, leaving 20 bases between them. CDR3 loop: CASSSPRRQAIYGYTF. The CDR3 nucleotides read TGTGCCAGCAGTTCCCCTCGGAGACAGGCTATTTATGGCTACACCTTC.

Only a few counts were recorded for this clonotype. This chain connects TRBV12-3 or TRBV12-4 to TRBJ1-2; D call uncertain. The CDR3 has 12 amino acids. The ends were cut back, 7 bases at V and 5 bases at J, with 11 bases in the middle. DNA of the CDR3: TGTGCCAGCACCCGTAGAGGGTATGGCTACACCTTC. Protein product: CASTRRGYGYTF.

This chain links TRBV6-6 with TRBJ2-7; TRBD1 aligns across 9 bases. The CDR3 length is 14 residues. Germline V CDR1 and CDR2: MNHNY, SVGAGI (reference sequence). Trimming removed 6 bases from V and 4 bases from J; junction bases left unmatched: 7. CDR3 amino acids: CASSRDRDQYEQYF. CDR3 nucleotides: TGTGCCAGCAGCCGGGACAGGGATCAGTACGAGCAGTACTTC.

Written as DNA, the CDR3 is TGCAGCGTTGGTAGCATGGAAGCTTTCTTT. It encodes CSVGSMEAFF. The chain employs TRBV29-1 and TRBJ1-1; no firm D call. The CDR3 is made up of 10 amino acids. V gave up 4 bases and J gave up 8 bases, with 8 bases separating them. The germline gives CDR1 SQVTM, CDR2 ANQGSEA.

This clonotype was found a few times. This chain joins TRBV12-3 or TRBV12-4 and TRBJ2-1; no firm D call. This CDR3 has 13 amino acids. V lost 4 bases and J lost 5, with 9 bases in between. CDR3 loop: CASSWTEHNEQFF. Written as DNA, the CDR3 is TGTGCCAGCAGTTGGACGGAACACAATGAGCAGTTCTTC.

The chain employs TRBV5-1 and TRBJ1-5; D unclear. This CDR3 is built from 14 residues. Trimming took off 4 bases at V and 5 bases at J, with 13 bases between the two ends. In germline, CDR1 is SGHRS, CDR2 YFSETQ. CDR3 DNA: TGCGCCAGCAGCATTGATGGGCGCGATCAGCCCCAGCATTTT. Translated, it gives CASSIDGRDQPQHF.

This clonotype has a handful of counts. The chain employs TRBV29-1 and TRBJ2-5, with TRBD2 identical over 8 bases. V was clipped by 4 bases and J by 5 bases; unmatched bases: 12. Germline V gives CDR1 SQVTM, CDR2 ANQGSEA. The CDR3 covers 15 residues. CDR3 nucleotides: TGCAGCGTTGGGAGCCAGCGGGAGACTTCGGAGACCCAGTACTTC. Amino acid sequence: CSVGSQRETSETQYF. Full variable domain (rest looked up from reference TRBV29-1 and TRBJ2-5): SAVISQKPSRDICQRGTSLTIQCQVDSQVTMMFWYRQQPGQSLTLIATANQGSEATYESGFVIDKFPISRPNLTFSTLTVSNMSPEDSSIYLCSVGSQRETSETQYFGPGTRLLVL.

This clonotype occurred a few times. The rearrangement links TRBV7-2 to TRBJ2-1; 12 bases agree with TRBD2. The CDR3 is made up of 18 amino acids. Per germline, CDR1 SGHTA and CDR2 FQGNSA. J gave up 0 bases and V 5 bases, and 8 bases lay outside the gene matches. This chain's CDR3 is CASSPGLAGGGSYNEQFF. Written as DNA, the CDR3 is TGTGCCAGCAGCCCCGGGCTAGCGGGGGGGGGCTCCTACAATGAGCAGTTCTTC.

This chain connects TRBV29-1 to TRBJ2-1; 13 bases align to TRBD2. With 6 bases clipped from V and 6 bases from J, the junction kept 11 bases outside the gene matches. Germline loops: CDR1 SQVTM, CDR2 ANQGSEA. The CDR3 totals 16 residues. Written as DNA, the CDR3 is TGCAGCGTCCAATCAACACTAGCGGGAGGGAGCAATGAGCAGTTCTTC. Translated: CSVQSTLAGGSNEQFF.

The chain employs TRBV12-3 or TRBV12-4 and TRBJ1-2; perhaps TRBD1 as D (5 bases). CDR3 length equals 12 residues. Trimming took off 3 bases at V and 6 bases at J, with 8 bases between the two ends. The DNA of the CDR3 is TGTGCCAGCAGTTTCTCAGGGAATGGCTACACCTTC. It yields the protein CASSFSGNGYTF.

The chain couples TRBV12-5 to TRBJ2-3, with TRBD2 matching 9 bases. The CDR3 loop spans 17 amino acids. The germline gives CDR1 LGHNT, CDR2 FRNRAP. V gave up 0 bases and J gave up 5 bases; unmatched junction bases: 9. As DNA, the CDR3 is TGTGCTAGTGGTTTGGTGCTAGCGGGACTGTACGAAGATACGCAGTATTTT. It codes for CASGLVLAGLYEDTQYF.

This clonotype has at least ten counts. The chain couples TRBV20-1 to TRBJ2-1, with 9 bases matching TRBD1. The germline V gene encodes CDR1 DFQATT and CDR2 SNEGSKA (reference sequence). The CDR3 loop spans 16 amino acids. Trimming removed 6 bases from V and 7 bases from J; junction bases left unmatched: 16. The CDR3 DNA follows: TGCAGTGCCATTCGACCGGGACAGGGTTTTTATAATGAGCAGTTCTTC. Translation gives CSAIRPGQGFYNEQFF.